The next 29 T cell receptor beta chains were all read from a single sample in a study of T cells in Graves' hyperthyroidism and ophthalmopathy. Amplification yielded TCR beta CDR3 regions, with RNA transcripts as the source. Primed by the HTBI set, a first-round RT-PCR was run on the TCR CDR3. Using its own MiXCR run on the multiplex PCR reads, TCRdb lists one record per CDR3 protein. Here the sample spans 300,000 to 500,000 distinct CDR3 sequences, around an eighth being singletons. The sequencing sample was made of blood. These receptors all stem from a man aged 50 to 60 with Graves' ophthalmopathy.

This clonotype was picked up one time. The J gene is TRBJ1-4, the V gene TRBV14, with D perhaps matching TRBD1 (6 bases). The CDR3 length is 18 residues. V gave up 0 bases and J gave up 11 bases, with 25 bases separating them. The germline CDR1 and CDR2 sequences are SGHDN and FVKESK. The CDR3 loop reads CASSQEGITYRDKGKLFF. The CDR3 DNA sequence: TGTGCCAGCAGCCAAGAGGGTATAACCTACCGGGACAAGGGGAAACTGTTTTTT.

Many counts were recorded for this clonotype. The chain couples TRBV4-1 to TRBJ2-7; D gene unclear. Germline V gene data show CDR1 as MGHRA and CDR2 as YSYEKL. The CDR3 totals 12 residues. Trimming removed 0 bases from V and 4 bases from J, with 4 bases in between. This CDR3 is CASSQDKYEQYF. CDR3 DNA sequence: TGCGCCAGCAGCCAAGATAAGTACGAGCAGTACTTC.

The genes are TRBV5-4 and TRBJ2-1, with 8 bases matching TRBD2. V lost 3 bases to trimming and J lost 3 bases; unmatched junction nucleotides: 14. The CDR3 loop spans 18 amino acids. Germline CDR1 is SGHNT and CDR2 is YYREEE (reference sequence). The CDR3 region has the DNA TGTGCCAGCAGCTATCAATCCGGGGGGGGGGGAAGCTACAATGAGCAGTTCTTC. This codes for CASSYQSGGGGSYNEQFF.

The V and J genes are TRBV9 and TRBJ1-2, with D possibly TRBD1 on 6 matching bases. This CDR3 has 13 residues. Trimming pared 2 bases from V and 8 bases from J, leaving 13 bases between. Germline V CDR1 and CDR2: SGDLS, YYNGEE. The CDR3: CASSVRQGQGYTF. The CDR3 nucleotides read TGTGCCAGCAGCGTTAGGCAGGGGCAGGGCTACACCTTC.

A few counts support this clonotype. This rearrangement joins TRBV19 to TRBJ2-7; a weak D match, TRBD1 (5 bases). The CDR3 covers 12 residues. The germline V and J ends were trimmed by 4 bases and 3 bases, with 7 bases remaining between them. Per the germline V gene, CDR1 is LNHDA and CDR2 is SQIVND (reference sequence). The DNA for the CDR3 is TGTGCCAGTAGTACCGACAGCTACGAGCAGTACTTC. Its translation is CASSTDSYEQYF.

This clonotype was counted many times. CDR3 loop: CASSNTGGPNQPQHF. DNA for the CDR3: TGTGCCAGCAGTAATACAGGGGGGCCCAATCAGCCCCAGCATTTT. The chain recombines TRBV28 with TRBJ1-5; the match to TRBD1 covers 8 bases. Germline CDR1 MDHEN, CDR2 SYDVKM. The trim removed 5 bases at V and 3 bases at J, leaving 6 bases unmatched. The CDR3 consists of 15 residues.

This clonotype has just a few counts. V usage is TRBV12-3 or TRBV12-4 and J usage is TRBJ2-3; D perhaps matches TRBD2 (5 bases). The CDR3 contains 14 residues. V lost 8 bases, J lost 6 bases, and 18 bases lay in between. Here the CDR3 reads CASHQEGLWDTQYF. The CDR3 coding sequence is TGTGCCAGCCATCAAGAGGGCTTATGGGATACGCAGTATTTT.

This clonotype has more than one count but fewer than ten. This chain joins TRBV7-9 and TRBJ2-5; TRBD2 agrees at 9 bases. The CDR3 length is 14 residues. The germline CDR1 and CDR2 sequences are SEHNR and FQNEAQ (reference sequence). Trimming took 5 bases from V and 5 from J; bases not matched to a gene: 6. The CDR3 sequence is CASSRLAAGETQYF. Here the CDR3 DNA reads TGTGCCAGCAGCCGACTAGCGGCTGGGGAGACCCAGTACTTC. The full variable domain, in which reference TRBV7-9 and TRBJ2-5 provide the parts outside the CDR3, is DTGVSQNPRHKITKRGQNVTFRCDPISEHNRLYWYRQTLGQGPEFLTYFQNEAQLEKSRLLSDRFSAERPKGSFSTLEIQRTEQGDSAMYLCASSRLAAGETQYFGPGTRLLVL.

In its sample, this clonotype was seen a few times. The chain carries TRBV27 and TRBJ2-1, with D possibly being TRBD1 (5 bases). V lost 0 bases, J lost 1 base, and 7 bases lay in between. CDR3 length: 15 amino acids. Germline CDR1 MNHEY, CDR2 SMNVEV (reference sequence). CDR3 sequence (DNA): TGTGCCAGCAGTTTATCCCGACAGTCCTACAATGAGCAGTTCTTC. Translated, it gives CASSLSRQSYNEQFF.

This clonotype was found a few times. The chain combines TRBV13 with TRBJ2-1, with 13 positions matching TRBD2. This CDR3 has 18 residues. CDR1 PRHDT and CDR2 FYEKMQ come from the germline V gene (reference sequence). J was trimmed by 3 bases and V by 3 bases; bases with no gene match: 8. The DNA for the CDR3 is TGTGCCAGCAGCTTCCGTCGACTAGCGGGAGGCCACTACAATGAGCAGTTCTTC. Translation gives CASSFRRLAGGHYNEQFF.

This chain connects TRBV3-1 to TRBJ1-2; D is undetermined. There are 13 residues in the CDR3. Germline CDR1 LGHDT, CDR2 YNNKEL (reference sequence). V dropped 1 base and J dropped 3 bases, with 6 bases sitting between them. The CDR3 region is CASSQVSHYGYTF. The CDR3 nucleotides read TGTGCCAGCAGCCAAGTGTCTCACTATGGCTACACCTTC.

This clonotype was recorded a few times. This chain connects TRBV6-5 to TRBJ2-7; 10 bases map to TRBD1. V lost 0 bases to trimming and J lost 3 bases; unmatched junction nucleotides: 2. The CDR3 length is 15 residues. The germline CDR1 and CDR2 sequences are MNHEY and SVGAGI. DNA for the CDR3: TGTGCCAGCAGTTACTCCGGGACAGGGGACTACGAGCAGTACTTC. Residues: CASSYSGTGDYEQYF.

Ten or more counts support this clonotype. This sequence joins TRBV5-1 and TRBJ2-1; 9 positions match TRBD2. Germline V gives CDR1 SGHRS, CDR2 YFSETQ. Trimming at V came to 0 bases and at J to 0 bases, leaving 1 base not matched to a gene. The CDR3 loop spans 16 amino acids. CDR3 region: CASSLDSGSSYNEQFF. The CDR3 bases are TGCGCCAGCAGCTTGGATAGCGGGAGCTCCTACAATGAGCAGTTCTTC. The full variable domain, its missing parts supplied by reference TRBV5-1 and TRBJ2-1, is KAGVTQTPRYLIKTRGQQVTLSCSPISGHRSVSWYQQTPGQGLQFLFEYFSETQRNKGNFPGRFSGRQFSNSRSEMNVSTLELGDSALYLCASSLDSGSSYNEQFFGPGTRLTVL.

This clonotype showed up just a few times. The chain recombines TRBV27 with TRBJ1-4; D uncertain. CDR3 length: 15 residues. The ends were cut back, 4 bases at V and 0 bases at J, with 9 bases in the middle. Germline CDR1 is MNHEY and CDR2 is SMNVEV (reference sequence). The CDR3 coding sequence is TGTGCCAGCAGTTCGTCAAGTGCAACTAATGAAAAACTGTTTTTT. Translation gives CASSSSSATNEKLFF.

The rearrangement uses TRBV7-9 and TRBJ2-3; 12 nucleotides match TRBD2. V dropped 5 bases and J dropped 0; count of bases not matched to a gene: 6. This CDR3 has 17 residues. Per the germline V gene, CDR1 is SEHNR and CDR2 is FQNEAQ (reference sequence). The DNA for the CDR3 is TGTGCCAGCAGCCCGACCGGGACTAGCGGGAGCACAGATACGCAGTATTTT. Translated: CASSPTGTSGSTDTQYF. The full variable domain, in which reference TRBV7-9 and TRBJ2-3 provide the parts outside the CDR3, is DTGVSQNPRHKITKRGQNVTFRCDPISEHNRLYWYRQTLGQGPEFLTYFQNEAQLEKSRLLSDRFSAERPKGSFSTLEIQRTEQGDSAMYLCASSPTGTSGSTDTQYFGPGTRLTVL.

The CDR3 sequence is CASSSDRGVRRYEQYF. CDR3 DNA sequence: TGTGCCAGCAGCTCGGACAGGGGGGTCAGGCGCTACGAGCAGTACTTC. The chain links TRBV28 to TRBJ2-7; 10 bases fit TRBD1. The CDR3 is made up of 16 amino acids. The germline V gene has CDR1 MDHEN and CDR2 SYDVKM. Trimming cost V 6 bases and J 3 bases; bases outside gene matches: 11.

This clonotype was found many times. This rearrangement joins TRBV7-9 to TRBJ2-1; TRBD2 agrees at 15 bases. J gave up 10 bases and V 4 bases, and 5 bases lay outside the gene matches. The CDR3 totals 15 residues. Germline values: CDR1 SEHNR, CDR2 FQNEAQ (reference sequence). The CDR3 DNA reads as TGTGCCAGCAGCTCAGCCGGGACTAGCGGGAGGGAGCAGTTCTTC. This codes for CASSSAGTSGREQFF. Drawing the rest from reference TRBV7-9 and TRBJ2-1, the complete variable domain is DTGVSQNPRHKITKRGQNVTFRCDPISEHNRLYWYRQTLGQGPEFLTYFQNEAQLEKSRLLSDRFSAERPKGSFSTLEIQRTEQGDSAMYLCASSSAGTSGREQFFGPGTRLTVL.

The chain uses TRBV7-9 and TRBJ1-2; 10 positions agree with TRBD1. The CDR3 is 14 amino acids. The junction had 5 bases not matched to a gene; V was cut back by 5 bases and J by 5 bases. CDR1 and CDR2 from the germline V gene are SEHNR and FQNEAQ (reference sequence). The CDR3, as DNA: TGTGCCAGCAGCCTCGGACAGGGGGAATATGGCTACACCTTC. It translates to CASSLGQGEYGYTF. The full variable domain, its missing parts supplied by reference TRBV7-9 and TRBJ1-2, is DTGVSQNPRHKITKRGQNVTFRCDPISEHNRLYWYRQTLGQGPEFLTYFQNEAQLEKSRLLSDRFSAERPKGSFSTLEIQRTEQGDSAMYLCASSLGQGEYGYTFGSGTRLTVV.

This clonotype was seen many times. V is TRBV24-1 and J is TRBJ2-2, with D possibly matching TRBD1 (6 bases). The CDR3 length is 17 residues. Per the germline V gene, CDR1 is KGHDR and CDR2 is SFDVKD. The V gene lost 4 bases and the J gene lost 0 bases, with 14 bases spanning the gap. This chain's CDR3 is CATSDTGFKTNTGELFF. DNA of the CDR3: TGTGCCACCAGTGACACAGGGTTTAAGACGAACACCGGGGAGCTGTTTTTT.

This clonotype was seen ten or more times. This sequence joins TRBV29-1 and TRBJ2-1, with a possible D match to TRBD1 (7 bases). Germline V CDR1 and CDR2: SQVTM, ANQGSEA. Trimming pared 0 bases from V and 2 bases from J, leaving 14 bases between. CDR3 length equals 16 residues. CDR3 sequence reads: CSVEDGGTDPYNEQFF. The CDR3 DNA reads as TGCAGCGTTGAAGATGGAGGGACAGACCCCTACAATGAGCAGTTCTTC.

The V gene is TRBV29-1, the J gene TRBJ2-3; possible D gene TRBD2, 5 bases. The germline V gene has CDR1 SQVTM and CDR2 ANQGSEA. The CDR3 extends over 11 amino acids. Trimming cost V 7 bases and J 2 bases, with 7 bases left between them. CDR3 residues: CSAGNTDTQYF. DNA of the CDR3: TGCAGCGCCGGGAACACAGATACGCAGTATTTT.

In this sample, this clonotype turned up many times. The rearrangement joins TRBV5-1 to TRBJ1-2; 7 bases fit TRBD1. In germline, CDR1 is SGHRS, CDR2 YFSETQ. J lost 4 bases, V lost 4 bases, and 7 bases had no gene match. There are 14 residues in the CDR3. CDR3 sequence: CASSPATGSYGYTF. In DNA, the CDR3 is TGCGCCAGCAGCCCGGCGACAGGGAGCTATGGCTACACCTTC.

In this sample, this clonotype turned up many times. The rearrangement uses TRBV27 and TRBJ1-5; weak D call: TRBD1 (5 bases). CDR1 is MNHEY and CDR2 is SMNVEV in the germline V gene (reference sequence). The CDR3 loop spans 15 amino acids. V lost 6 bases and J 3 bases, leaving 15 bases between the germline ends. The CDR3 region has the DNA TGTGCCAGCAGGCGCCGGGAGGGGTTCAATCAGCCCCAGCATTTT. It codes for CASRRREGFNQPQHF.

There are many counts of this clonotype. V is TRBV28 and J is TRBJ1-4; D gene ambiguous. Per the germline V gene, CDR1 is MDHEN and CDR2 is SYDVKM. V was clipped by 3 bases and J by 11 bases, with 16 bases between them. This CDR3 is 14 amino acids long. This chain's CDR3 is CASSLSGGRRKLFF. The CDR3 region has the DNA TGTGCCAGCAGTTTGTCGGGAGGGCGGAGGAAACTGTTTTTT.

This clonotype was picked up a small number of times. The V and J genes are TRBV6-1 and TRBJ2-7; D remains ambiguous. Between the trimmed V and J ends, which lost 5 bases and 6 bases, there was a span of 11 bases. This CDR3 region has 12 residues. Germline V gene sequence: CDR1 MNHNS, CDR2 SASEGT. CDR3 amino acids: CASSLGRAEQYF. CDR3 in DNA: TGTGCCAGCAGTCTGGGTAGGGCCGAGCAGTACTTC.

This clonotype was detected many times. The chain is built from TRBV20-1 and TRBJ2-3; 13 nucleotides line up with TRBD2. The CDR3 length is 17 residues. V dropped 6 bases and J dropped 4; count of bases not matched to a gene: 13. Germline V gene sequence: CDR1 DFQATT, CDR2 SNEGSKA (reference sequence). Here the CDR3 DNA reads TGCAGTGCCCTTGGAACTTGGACTAGCGGGAGATCAGATACGCAGTATTTT. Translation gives CSALGTWTSGRSDTQYF.

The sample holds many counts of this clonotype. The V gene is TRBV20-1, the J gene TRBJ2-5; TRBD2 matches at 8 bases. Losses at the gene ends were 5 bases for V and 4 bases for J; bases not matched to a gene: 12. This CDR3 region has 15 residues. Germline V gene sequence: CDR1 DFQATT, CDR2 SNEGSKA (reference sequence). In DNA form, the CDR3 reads TGCAGTGCTGAACGGGCGGGAGGAAGGTTAGAGACCCAGTACTTC. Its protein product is CSAERAGGRLETQYF.

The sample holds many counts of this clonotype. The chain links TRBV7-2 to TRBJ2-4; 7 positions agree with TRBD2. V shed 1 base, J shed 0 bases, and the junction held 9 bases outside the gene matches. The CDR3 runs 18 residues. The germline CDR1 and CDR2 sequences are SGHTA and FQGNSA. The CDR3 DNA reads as TGTGCCAGCAGCTTAGATGGGGAGGGGCGTCCAGCCAAAAACATTCAGTACTTC. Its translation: CASSLDGEGRPAKNIQYF.

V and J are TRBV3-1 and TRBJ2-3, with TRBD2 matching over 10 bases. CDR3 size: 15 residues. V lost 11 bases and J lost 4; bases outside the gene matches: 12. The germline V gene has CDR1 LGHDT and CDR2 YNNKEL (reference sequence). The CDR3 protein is CASSSAGGPPDTQYF. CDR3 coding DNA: TGTGCCTCTAGTTCAGCGGGAGGGCCCCCAGATACGCAGTATTTT.